The T cell receptor (beta chain) described here comes from a study of siplizumab effects on memory and regulatory T cells. This clone was counted between two and nine times. TCRdb's copy holds only in-frame clones and misses some; the assay was immunoSEQ multiplex PCR. The sample includes fewer than 85,000 clones, more than 85% of them seen just once. Deletions cut 0 bases from V and 2 bases from J, with 9 bases between. This CDR3 has 15 amino acids. From germline, CDR1 is SGDLS and CDR2 YYNGEE. This TCR was recovered from a human donor in good health. The chain employs TRBV9 and TRBJ2-1; D unclear. The sequenced sample was CD8+ T cells sorted from blood. CDR3 sequence reads: CASSVDNVPYNEQFF. CDR3 sequence (DNA): TGTGCCAGCAGCGTAGATAACGTTCCCTACAATGAGCAGTTCTTC.